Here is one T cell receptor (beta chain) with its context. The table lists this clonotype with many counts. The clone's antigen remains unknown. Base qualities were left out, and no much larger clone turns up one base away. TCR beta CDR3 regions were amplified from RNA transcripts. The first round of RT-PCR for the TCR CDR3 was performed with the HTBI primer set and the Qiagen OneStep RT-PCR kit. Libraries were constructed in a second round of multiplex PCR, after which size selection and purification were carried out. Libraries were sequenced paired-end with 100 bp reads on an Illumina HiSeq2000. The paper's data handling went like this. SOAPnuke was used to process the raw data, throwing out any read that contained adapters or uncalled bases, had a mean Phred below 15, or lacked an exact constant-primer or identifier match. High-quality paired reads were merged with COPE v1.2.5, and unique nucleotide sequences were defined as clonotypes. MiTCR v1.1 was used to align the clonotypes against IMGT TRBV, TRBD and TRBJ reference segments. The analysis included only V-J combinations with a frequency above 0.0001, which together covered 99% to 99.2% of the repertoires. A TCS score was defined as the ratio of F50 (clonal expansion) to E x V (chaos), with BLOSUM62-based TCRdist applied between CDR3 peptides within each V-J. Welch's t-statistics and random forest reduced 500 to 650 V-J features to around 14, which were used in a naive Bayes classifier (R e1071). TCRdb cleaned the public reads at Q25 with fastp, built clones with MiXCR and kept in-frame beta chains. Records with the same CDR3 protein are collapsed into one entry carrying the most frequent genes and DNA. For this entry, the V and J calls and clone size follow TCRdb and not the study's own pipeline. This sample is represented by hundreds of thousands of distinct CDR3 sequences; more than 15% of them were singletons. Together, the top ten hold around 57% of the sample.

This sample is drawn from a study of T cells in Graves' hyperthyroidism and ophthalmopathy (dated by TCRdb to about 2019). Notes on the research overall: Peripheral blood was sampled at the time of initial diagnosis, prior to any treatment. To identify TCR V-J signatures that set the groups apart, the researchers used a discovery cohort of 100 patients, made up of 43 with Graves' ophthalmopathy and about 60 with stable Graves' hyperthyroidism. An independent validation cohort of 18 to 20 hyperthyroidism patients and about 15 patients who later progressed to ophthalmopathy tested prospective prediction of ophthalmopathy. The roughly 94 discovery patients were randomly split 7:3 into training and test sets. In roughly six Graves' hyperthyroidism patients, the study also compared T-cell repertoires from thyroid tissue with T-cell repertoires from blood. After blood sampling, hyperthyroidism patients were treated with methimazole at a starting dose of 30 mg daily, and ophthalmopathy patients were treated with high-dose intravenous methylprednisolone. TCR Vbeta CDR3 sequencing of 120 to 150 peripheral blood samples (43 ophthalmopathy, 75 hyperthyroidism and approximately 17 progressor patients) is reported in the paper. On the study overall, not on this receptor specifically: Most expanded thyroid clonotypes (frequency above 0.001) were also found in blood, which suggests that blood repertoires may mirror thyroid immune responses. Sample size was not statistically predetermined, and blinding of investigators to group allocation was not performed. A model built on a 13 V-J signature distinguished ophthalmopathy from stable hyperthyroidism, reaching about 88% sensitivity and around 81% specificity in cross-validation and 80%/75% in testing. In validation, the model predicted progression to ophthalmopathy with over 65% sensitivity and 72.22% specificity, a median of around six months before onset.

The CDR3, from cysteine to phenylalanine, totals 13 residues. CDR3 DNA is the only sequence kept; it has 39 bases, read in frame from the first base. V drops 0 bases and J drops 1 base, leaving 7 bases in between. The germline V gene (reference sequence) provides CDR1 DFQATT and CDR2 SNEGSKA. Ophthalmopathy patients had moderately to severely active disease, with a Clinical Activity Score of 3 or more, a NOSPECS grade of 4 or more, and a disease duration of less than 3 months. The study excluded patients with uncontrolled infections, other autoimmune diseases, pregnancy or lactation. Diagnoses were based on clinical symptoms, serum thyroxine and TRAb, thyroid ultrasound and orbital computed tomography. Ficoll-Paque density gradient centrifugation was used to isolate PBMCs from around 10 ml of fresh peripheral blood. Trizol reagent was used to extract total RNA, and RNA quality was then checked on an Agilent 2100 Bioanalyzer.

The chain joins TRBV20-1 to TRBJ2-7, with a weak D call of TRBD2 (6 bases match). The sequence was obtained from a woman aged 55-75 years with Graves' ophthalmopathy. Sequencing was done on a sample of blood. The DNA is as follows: TGCAGTGCTAGAGAGGGGGGATCCTACGAGCAGTACTTC. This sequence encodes CSAREGGSYEQYF.